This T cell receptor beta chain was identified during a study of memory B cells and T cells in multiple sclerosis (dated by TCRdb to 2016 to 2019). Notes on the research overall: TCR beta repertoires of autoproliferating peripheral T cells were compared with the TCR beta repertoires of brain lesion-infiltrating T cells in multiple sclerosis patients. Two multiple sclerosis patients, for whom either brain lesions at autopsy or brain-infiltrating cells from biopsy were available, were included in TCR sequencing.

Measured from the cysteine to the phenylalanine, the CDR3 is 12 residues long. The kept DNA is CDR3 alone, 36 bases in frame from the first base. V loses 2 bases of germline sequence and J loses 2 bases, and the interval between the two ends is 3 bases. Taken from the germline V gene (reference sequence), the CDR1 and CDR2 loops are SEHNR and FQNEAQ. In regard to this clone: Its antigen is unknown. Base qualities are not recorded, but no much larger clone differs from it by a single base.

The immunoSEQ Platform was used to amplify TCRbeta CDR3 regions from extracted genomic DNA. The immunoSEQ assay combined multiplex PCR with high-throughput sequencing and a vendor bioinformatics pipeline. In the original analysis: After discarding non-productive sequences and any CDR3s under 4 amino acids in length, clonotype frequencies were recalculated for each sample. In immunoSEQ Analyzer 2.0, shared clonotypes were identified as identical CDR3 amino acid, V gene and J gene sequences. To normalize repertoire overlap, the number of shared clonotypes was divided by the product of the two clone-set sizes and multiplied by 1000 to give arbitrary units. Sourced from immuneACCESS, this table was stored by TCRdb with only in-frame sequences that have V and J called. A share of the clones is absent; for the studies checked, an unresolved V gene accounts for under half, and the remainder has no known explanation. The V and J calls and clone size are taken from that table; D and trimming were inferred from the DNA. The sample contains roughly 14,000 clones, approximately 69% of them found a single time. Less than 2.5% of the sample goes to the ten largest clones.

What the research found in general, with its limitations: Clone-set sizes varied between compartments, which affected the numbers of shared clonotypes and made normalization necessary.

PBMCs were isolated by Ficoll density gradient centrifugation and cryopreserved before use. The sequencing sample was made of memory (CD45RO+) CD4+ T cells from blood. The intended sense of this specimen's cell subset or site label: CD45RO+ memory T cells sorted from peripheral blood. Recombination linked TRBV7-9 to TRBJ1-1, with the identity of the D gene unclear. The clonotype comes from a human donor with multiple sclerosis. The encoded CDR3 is CASSLQNTEAFF. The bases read TGTGCCAGCAGCTTACAAAACACTGAAGCTTTCTTT.